This entry features one TCR beta chain sequence. These data come from a study of response to subunit inactivated influenza vaccine. TCRdb re-derived calls from the RT-PCR reads in MiXCR, one entry per CDR3 protein. The profile shows 290,000 or so distinct CDR3 sequences, 22% of them singletons. The junction had 6 bases not matched to a gene; V was cut back by 5 bases and J by 4 bases. The CDR3 is made up of 14 amino acids. Germline assignment: CDR1 SEHNR and CDR2 FQNEAQ (reference sequence). The chain combines TRBV7-9 with TRBJ1-2; 8 bases are shared with TRBD1. Sequencing used PBMCs from blood, obtained about 20 months after vaccination. The TCR sequence derives from a man aged 50 to 75 who received an inactivated influenza vaccine. Here the CDR3 DNA reads TGTGCCAGCAGCCTTTCTGACAGGGGCTATGGCTACACCTTC. It codes for CASSLSDRGYGYTF.